The entry that follows covers one T cell receptor beta chain sequence. What it binds is not known. A much larger clone sits a single nucleotide away, making a read error possible. Semi-nested PCR with Nested Universal Primer A followed constant-region reverse priming of full-length variable regions. TCRdb processed the 5' RACE reads anew with MiXCR; each CDR3 protein has one entry. The sample yields some 13,000 distinct CDR3 sequences, more than 20% seen once. Whole-study results and caveats: Tumor Tregs overlapped most with tumor, then blood, naive CD4+ cells.

CD25-based Treg depletion was applied to purified naive CD4+ T cells. CDR3 size: 14 residues. Looked up from germline, CDR1 is SGHTA and CDR2 is FQGTGA. Source material: naive CD4+ T cells sorted from blood. Specified subset: naive CD4+ T cells, CD4+CD45RA+CD25-. This chain joins TRBV7-3 and TRBJ2-1, with a weak D call TRBD1 (5 bases). This sequence originates from a female donor with breast cancer. The CDR3 reads CTSSLTSRVGEQFF. The DNA of the CDR3 is TGTACCAGCAGCTTAACATCCAGGGTGGGTGAGCAGTTCTTC.